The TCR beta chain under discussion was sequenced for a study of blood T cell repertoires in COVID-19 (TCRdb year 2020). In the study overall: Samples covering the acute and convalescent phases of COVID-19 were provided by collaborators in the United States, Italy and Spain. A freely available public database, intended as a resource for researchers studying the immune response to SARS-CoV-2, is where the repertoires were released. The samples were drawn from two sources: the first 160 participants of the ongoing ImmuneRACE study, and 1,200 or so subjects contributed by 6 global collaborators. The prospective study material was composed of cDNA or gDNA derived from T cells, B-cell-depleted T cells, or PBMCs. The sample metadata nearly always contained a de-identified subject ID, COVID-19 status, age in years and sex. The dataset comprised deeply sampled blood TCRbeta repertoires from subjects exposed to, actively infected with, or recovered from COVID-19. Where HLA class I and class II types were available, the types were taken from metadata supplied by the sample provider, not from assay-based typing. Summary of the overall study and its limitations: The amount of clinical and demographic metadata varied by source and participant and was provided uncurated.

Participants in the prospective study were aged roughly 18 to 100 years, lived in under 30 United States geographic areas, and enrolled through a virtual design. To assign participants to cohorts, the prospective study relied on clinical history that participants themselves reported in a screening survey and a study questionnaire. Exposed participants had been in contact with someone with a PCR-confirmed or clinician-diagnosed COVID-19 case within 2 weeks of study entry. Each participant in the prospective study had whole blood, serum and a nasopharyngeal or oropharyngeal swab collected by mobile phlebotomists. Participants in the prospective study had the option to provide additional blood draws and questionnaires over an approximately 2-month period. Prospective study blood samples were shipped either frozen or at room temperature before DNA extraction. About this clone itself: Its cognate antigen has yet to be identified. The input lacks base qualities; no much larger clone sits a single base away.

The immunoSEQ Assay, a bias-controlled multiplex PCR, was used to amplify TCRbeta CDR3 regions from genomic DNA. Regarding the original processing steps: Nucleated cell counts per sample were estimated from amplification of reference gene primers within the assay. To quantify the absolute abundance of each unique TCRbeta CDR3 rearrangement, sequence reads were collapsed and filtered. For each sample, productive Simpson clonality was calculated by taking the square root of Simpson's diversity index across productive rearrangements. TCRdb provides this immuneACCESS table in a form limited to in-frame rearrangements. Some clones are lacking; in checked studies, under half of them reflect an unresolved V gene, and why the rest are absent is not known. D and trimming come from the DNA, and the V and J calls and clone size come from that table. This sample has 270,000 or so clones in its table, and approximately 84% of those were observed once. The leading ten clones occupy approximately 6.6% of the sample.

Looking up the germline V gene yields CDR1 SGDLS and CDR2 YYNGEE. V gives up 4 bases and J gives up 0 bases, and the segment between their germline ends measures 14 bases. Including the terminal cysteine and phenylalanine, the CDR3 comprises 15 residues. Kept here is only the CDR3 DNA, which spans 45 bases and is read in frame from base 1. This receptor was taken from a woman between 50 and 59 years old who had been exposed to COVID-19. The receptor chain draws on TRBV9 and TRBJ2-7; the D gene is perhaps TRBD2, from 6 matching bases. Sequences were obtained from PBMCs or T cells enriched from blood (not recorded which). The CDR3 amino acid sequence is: CASSPRDSSSYEQYF. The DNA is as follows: TGTGCCAGCAGCCCCAGGGACTCATCCTCCTACGAGCAGTACTTC.